This TCR beta chain was recorded in a study of patients and donors after allogeneic stem cell transplantation. This clonotype occurred many times. Each CDR3 protein is one row after TCRdb ran MiXCR on the RT-PCR reads. Among roughly 10,000 distinct CDR3 sequences listed, about 6.2% were seen once. The CDR3 is made up of 16 amino acids. V lost 3 bases and J 6 bases, leaving 21 bases between the germline ends. Germline lookup yields CDR1 SGDLS and CDR2 YYNGEE. The chain is built from TRBV9 and TRBJ2-5; tentatively, D is TRBD1 (5 bases). Input material: blood, either unsorted or a sorted T cell fraction (not recorded which). This TCR was recovered from a human donor who was either an allogeneic HSCT recipient or a stem cell or donor lymphocyte infusion donor (not recorded which). It is not recorded whose cells these are; they may come from a transplant donor. As DNA, the CDR3 is TGTGCCAGCAGCGATAACGTTCAGGGCGAGCAGCAGACCCAGTACTTC. It yields the protein CASSDNVQGEQQTQYF. The full variable domain, in which reference TRBV9 and TRBJ2-5 provide the parts outside the CDR3, is DSGVTQTPKHLITATGQRVTLRCSPRSGDLSVYWYQQSLDQGLQFLIQYYNGEERAKGNILERFSAQQFPDLHSELNLSSLELGDSALYFCASSDNVQGEQQTQYFGPGTRLLVL.